This passage covers 16 T cell receptor beta chains from one sample sequenced in a study of CD8 T cells in ankylosing spondylitis. TCRdb redid the calling of the 5' RACE reads with MiXCR, one entry per CDR3 protein. Here the sample spans about 240,000 distinct CDR3 sequences, about 10% being singletons. Sequenced sample: blood, either unsorted or a sorted T cell fraction (not recorded which). The receptor set was obtained from a male donor with ankylosing spondylitis or in good health (not recorded which).

Many counts were recorded for this clonotype. The gene calls are TRBV20-1 and TRBJ2-1; D is ambiguous. Deletions cut 6 bases from V and 4 bases from J, with 4 bases between. This CDR3 is built from 10 residues. CDR1 is DFQATT, CDR2 SNEGSKA, per germline (reference sequence). CDR3 bases: TGCAGTGCAAGGTACAATGAGCAGTTCTTC. Amino acids: CSARYNEQFF.

This clonotype was seen many times. The chain uses TRBV7-9 and TRBJ1-3, with 9 bases lining up with TRBD1. The CDR3 is 17 amino acids. With V trimmed by 4 bases and J by 0 bases, 7 bases remained unmatched. Germline-derived CDR1 and CDR2 are SEHNR and FQNEAQ (reference sequence). CDR3 DNA: TGTGCCAGCAGCTCGCGGACAGGGGAGGACTCTGGAAACACCATATATTTT. Translation gives CASSSRTGEDSGNTIYF.

The chain combines TRBV20-1 with TRBJ2-1; D call uncertain. V lost 3 bases, J lost 9 bases, and 9 bases lay in between. Per the germline V gene, CDR1 is DFQATT and CDR2 is SNEGSKA (reference sequence). The CDR3 is made up of 11 amino acids. In nucleotides, the CDR3 is TGCAGTGCTAGCTACTTGGGTGAGCAGTTCTTC. Translating it yields CSASYLGEQFF.

The rearrangement uses TRBV5-4 and TRBJ1-1; unclear D gene. The CDR3 covers 14 residues. V lost 4 bases to trimming and J lost 5 bases, with 15 bases between them. Germline values: CDR1 SGHNT, CDR2 YYREEE (reference sequence). CDR3 amino acids: CASSPRGMGTEAFF. For the CDR3, the DNA is TGTGCCAGCAGCCCGCGGGGTATGGGGACTGAAGCTTTCTTT. The whole variable domain, remainder taken from reference TRBV5-4 and TRBJ1-1, is ETGVTQSPTHLIKTRGQQVTLRCSSQSGHNTVSWYQQALGQGPQFIFQYYREEENGRGNFPPRFSGLQFPNYSSELNVNALELDDSALYLCASSPRGMGTEAFFGQGTRLTVV.

This clonotype showed up many times. The V and J genes are TRBV10-3 and TRBJ1-2; 9 nucleotides match TRBD1. This CDR3 is 14 amino acids long. Germline CDR1 ENHRY, CDR2 SYGVKD. V trimming: 8 bases; J trimming: 8 bases; junction bases outside the gene matches: 12. The CDR3 here is CAIGGTGTAGGYTF. CDR3 in DNA: TGTGCCATCGGAGGGACAGGGACCGCTGGCGGCTACACCTTC.

This clonotype has at least ten counts. J is TRBJ2-1 and V is TRBV12-3 or TRBV12-4; D possibly corresponds to TRBD2 (6 bases). This CDR3 region has 17 residues. Between the trimmed V and J ends, which lost 5 bases and 5 bases, there was a span of 22 bases. The CDR3 bases are TGTGCCAGCAGTCCTCTAGCCGGGACTGAGGGCAACAATGAGCAGTTCTTC. It is translated as CASSPLAGTEGNNEQFF.

This clonotype was detected ten times or more. The genes are TRBV20-1 and TRBJ1-2; D might be TRBD1 (5 bases). This CDR3 contains 17 residues. The V gene lost 4 bases and the J gene lost 5 bases, with 26 bases spanning the gap. Germline V gene lookup returns CDR1 DFQATT and CDR2 SNEGSKA (reference sequence). The DNA of the CDR3 is TGCAGTGCTACGTTCAGGGCTACTTTGAGAACGTTATATGGCTACACCTTC. As protein: CSATFRATLRTLYGYTF.

This clonotype has a count of ten or more. The V and J genes are TRBV28 and TRBJ2-7, with 8 bases matching TRBD1. The CDR3 contains 15 residues. J was trimmed by 4 bases and V by 8 bases; bases with no gene match: 13. Germline assignment: CDR1 MDHEN and CDR2 SYDVKM. The CDR3 loop reads CASSLVQGAKYEQYF. CDR3 DNA sequence: TGTGCCAGCTCCCTGGTCCAGGGGGCGAAGTACGAGCAGTACTTC.

This sequence joins TRBV5-1 and TRBJ2-3, with D possibly being TRBD2 (5 bases). This CDR3 is 14 amino acids long. Trimming took 2 bases from V and 0 from J, leaving 7 bases between them. Germline CDR1 and CDR2: SGHRS and YFSETQ. CDR3 sequence (DNA): TGCGCCAGCAGCTTTAGCGTGAGCACAGATACGCAGTATTTT. Amino acids: CASSFSVSTDTQYF.

The J gene is TRBJ2-7, the V gene TRBV29-1; D may correspond to TRBD1 or TRBD2 (5 bases each). The CDR3 sequence is 14 residues long. V gave up 4 bases and J gave up 3 bases, with 16 bases separating them. Per germline, CDR1 SQVTM and CDR2 ANQGSEA. CDR3 bases: TGCAGCGTTGCACGCGGGCAGGGATTCTACGAGCAGTACTTC. Translating gives CSVARGQGFYEQYF.

This clonotype was picked up many times. The CDR3 coding sequence is TGCGCCAGCAGCTTGGCAGGGGAGTGGAACGAGCAGTACTTC. Protein sequence: CASSLAGEWNEQYF. This sequence joins TRBV5-1 and TRBJ2-7; weak D call: TRBD1 (6 bases). The CDR3 contains 14 residues. The V gene's germline CDR1 is SGHRS and CDR2 YFSETQ. V lost 0 bases and J lost 5, with 12 bases in between.

This clonotype was recorded many times. This chain connects TRBV6-1 to TRBJ2-2; either TRBD1 or TRBD2 may supply D (5 bases each). Trimming took 6 bases from V and 0 from J, leaving 14 bases between them. CDR1 and CDR2 (germline): MNHNS, SASEGT. This CDR3 spans 16 amino acids. This chain's CDR3 is CASSKGTSANTGELFF. DNA for the CDR3: TGTGCCAGCAGCAAGGGGACGTCCGCGAACACCGGGGAGCTGTTTTTT.

At least ten counts were recorded for this clonotype. The gene calls are TRBV7-2 and TRBJ2-1; 9 bases align to TRBD2. Germline V gene lookup returns CDR1 SGHTA and CDR2 FQGNSA. The CDR3 is 15 residues long. Trimming cost V 5 bases and J 6 bases; bases outside gene matches: 8. The CDR3: CASSVAGGRINEQFF. The CDR3 DNA reads TGTGCCAGCAGCGTTGCGGGGGGGCGGATCAATGAGCAGTTCTTC.

At least ten counts were recorded for this clonotype. The V and J genes are TRBV20-1 and TRBJ2-3; 11 bases map to TRBD1. Germline loops: CDR1 DFQATT, CDR2 SNEGSKA (reference sequence). This CDR3 spans 14 amino acids. CDR3 in amino acids: CRPRTGGRTDTQYF. CDR3 bases: TGCAGGCCCAGGACAGGGGGCAGGACAGATACGCAGTATTTT.

This clonotype was recorded many times. The chain has TRBV24-1 and TRBJ2-6; D gene uncertain. CDR1 is KGHDR, CDR2 SFDVKD, per germline. The CDR3 runs 13 residues. V gave up 4 bases and J gave up 4 bases, with 4 bases separating them. CDR3 in amino acids: CATSEAGANVLTF. CDR3 nucleotides: TGTGCCACCAGTGAAGCGGGGGCCAACGTCCTGACTTTC.

The chain uses TRBV6-4 and TRBJ2-3; TRBD1 agrees at 7 bases. The CDR3 extends over 16 amino acids. The V gene's germline CDR1 is MRHNA and CDR2 SNTAGT. The V segment lost 6 bases and the J segment 7 bases; nucleotides outside the gene matches: 16. The CDR3 DNA sequence: TGTGCCAGCAGCGACAGGGCAGGGCACGGGACAAATACGCAGTATTTT. This sequence encodes CASSDRAGHGTNTQYF.